The 18 T cell receptor beta chains reported below all come from one sample, sequenced in a study of cytomegalovirus exposure and HLA in healthy donors. Primers: 60 Vbeta forward and 13 Jbeta reverse. Sequencing used immunoSEQ multiplex PCR; TCRdb keeps in-frame clones, though not all of them. Of 160,000 or so clones in the sample, around 83% were seen once. Sequencing was done on a sample of PBMCs. Receptor source: a man in his fifties in good health and CMV-seropositive.

The rearrangement uses TRBV7-2 and TRBJ2-5; TRBD2 agrees at 9 bases. The trim removed 2 bases at V and 5 bases at J, leaving 9 bases unmatched. The CDR3 runs 16 residues. The germline V gene has CDR1 SGHTA and CDR2 FQGNSA. The CDR3 nucleotides are TGTGCCAGCAGCTTAAAGTTAGCGGGAGTGCGGGAGACCCAGTACTTC. Amino acids: CASSLKLAGVRETQYF.

With respect to this clone: One junction end does not reproduce the germline sequence, and a read error may be involved. This chain links TRBV7-6 with TRBJ2-7, with a weak D call TRBD2 (5 bases). From germline, CDR1 is SGHVS and CDR2 FNYEAQ. This CDR3 is built from 15 residues. This chain's CDR3 is CVSSPEAAPLRGQYF. Here the CDR3 DNA reads TGTGTCAGCAGCCCAGAAGCGGCACCTCTACGAGGGCAGTACTTC.

The V and J genes are TRBV7-6 and TRBJ2-1; D uncertain. Trimming cost V 4 bases and J 3 bases, with 13 bases left between them. CDR3 length: 15 residues. The germline gives CDR1 SGHVS, CDR2 FNYEAQ. The CDR3 sequence is CASSSRKGDYNEQFF. CDR3 bases: TGTGCCAGCAGCTCGCGCAAAGGAGACTACAATGAGCAGTTCTTC.

V and J are TRBV5-6 and TRBJ1-2; tentative D call: TRBD1 (5 bases). CDR1 is SGHDT and CDR2 is YYEEEE in the germline V gene. V lost 3 bases and J lost 5, with 20 bases in between. The length of the CDR3 is 16 residues. CDR3 in amino acids: CASSSGGTVQFYGYTF. The CDR3 DNA follows: TGTGCCAGCAGCTCCGGCGGGACGGTCCAATTTTATGGCTACACCTTC. Together with reference TRBV5-6 and TRBJ1-2, the CDR3 gives the full variable domain: DAGVTQSPTHLIKTRGQQVTLRCSPKSGHDTVSWYQQALGQGPQFIFQYYEEEERQRGNFPDRFSGHQFPNYSSELNVNALLLGDSALYLCASSSGGTVQFYGYTFGSGTRLTVV.

The chain is built from TRBV6-5 and TRBJ2-7, with TRBD2 as a possible D gene (6 bases). The CDR3 is 14 amino acids. CDR1 is MNHEY and CDR2 is SVGAGI in the germline V gene. The V and J ends lost 6 bases and 6 bases respectively, with 18 bases between them. For the CDR3, the DNA is TGTGCCAGCAGCCGAGCGAGTGGGGGGAGCGAGCAGTACTTC. Protein: CASSRASGGSEQYF.

The genes are TRBV28 and TRBJ1-5; no firm D call. Germline CDR1 reads MDHEN; CDR2 reads SYDVKM. V lost 3 bases, J lost 4 bases, and 10 bases lay in between. This CDR3 is built from 14 residues. The CDR3: CASSFGGLNQPQHF. The CDR3 DNA is TGTGCCAGCAGTTTCGGAGGCCTTAATCAGCCCCAGCATTTT. The full variable domain, with the rest looked up from reference TRBV28 and TRBJ1-5, is DVKVTQSSRYLVKRTGEKVFLECVQDMDHENMFWYRQDPGLGLRLIYFSYDVKMKEKGDIPEGYSVSREKKERFSLILESASTNQTSMYLCASSFGGLNQPQHFGDGTRLSIL.

This clone was found a few times. This chain connects TRBV29-1 to TRBJ2-7, with D perhaps TRBD1 (6 bases). The V end lost 3 bases, the J end lost 3 bases, and 12 bases lay between the germline ends. The CDR3 runs 13 residues. Germline CDR1 and CDR2: SQVTM and ANQGSEA. CDR3 sequence reads: CSVEWQGNYEQYF. CDR3 DNA: TGCAGCGTTGAGTGGCAGGGGAACTACGAGCAGTACTTC.

The chain is built from TRBV25-1 and TRBJ2-3, with 7 bases identical to TRBD2. The V gene end was trimmed by 2 bases and the J gene end by 4 bases; junction bases not matched to a gene: 9. The germline CDR1 and CDR2 sequences are MGHDK and SYGVNS. There are 16 residues in the CDR3. CDR3 protein: CASSEGARGFSDTQYF. For the CDR3, the DNA is TGTGCCAGCAGTGAAGGCGCGCGGGGGTTTTCAGATACGCAGTATTTT.

The rearrangement links TRBV13 to TRBJ1-1, with unresolved D. The CDR3 consists of 12 residues. The V gene's germline CDR1 is PRHDT and CDR2 FYEKMQ (reference sequence). V was shortened by 8 bases and J by 0 bases, with 7 bases between the two germline ends. In DNA form, the CDR3 reads TGTGCCAGCGCGACAATGAACACTGAAGCTTTCTTT. It codes for CASATMNTEAFF.

This clone was counted a few times. V and J are TRBV18 and TRBJ1-4; 7 nucleotides match TRBD1. The ends lost 2 bases at V and 6 bases at J; junction bases unmatched: 9. CDR1 and CDR2 (germline): KGHSH, LQKENI. The CDR3 contains 16 residues. The DNA for the CDR3 is TGTGCCAGCTCACCAGTGAGACAGGGTGACGATGAAAAACTGTTTTTT. This translates into CASSPVRQGDDEKLFF.

Notes on this clone: One end of the junction varies from germline; a read error may be responsible. The sample contains more than one DNA sequence encoding this CDR3. V is TRBV5-1 and J is TRBJ1-6; D may be TRBD1 (6 bases). The CDR3 has 17 amino acids. Germline assignment: CDR1 SGHRS and CDR2 YFSETQ. The CDR3 protein is CASSVKTGDDDLSPLHF. CDR3 nucleotide sequence: TGCGCCAGCAGCGTTAAGACAGGTGACGACGACCTCTCACCCCTCCATTTT.

The chain couples TRBV30 to TRBJ1-2; D is perhaps TRBD1 (5 bases). Germline values: CDR1 GTSNPN, CDR2 SVGIG (reference sequence). The CDR3 is 14 amino acids. With 0 bases removed from V and 4 bases from J, the gap between germline ends came to 12 bases. The CDR3 protein is CAWSVRGGTYGYTF. As DNA, the CDR3 is TGTGCCTGGAGTGTACGTGGGGGGACCTATGGCTACACCTTC. Supplemented by reference TRBV30 and TRBJ1-2, the full variable domain reads SQTIHQWPATLVQPVGSPLSLECTVEGTSNPNLYWYRQAAGRGLQLLFYSVGIGQISSEVPQNLSASRPQDRQFILSSKKLLLSDSGFYLCAWSVRGGTYGYTFGSGTRLTVV.

The chain joins TRBV7-6 to TRBJ1-1; D uncertain. The length of the CDR3 is 19 residues. Looked up from germline, CDR1 is SGHVS and CDR2 is FNYEAQ. Trimming took 8 bases from V and 4 from J, leaving 32 bases between them. The CDR3 bases are TGTGCCAGCTCCGAAACCCCCCAGCCCTCGAGGGTGGAGGGCACTGAAGCTTTCTTT. This encodes CASSETPQPSRVEGTEAFF.

The chain has TRBV5-1 and TRBJ2-1; D unresolved. Trimming stripped 7 bases from V and 5 bases from J, with 13 bases between. Germline values: CDR1 SGHRS, CDR2 YFSETQ. The CDR3 loop spans 13 amino acids. This chain's CDR3 is CASAKTPNNEQFF. The CDR3 bases are TGCGCCAGCGCCAAAACTCCGAACAATGAGCAGTTCTTC.

The CDR3 region is CSVVRQGGGETQYF. CDR3 sequence (DNA): TGCAGCGTTGTTCGCCAGGGTGGAGGGGAGACCCAGTACTTC. The genes are TRBV29-1 and TRBJ2-5, with D perhaps TRBD2 (6 bases). The ends were cut back, 4 bases at V and 5 bases at J, with 17 bases in the middle. This CDR3 spans 14 amino acids. The germline gives CDR1 SQVTM, CDR2 ANQGSEA.

V gene TRBV7-2 combines with J gene TRBJ2-2; 11 bases are a match to TRBD2. CDR1 is SGHTA and CDR2 is FQGNSA in the germline V gene. J gave up 2 bases and V 3 bases, and 2 bases lay outside the gene matches. The CDR3 sequence is 16 residues long. The CDR3 sequence: CASSFSGGVNTGELFF. The CDR3 bases are TGTGCCAGCAGCTTTAGCGGGGGGGTAAACACCGGGGAGCTGTTTTTT.

This clone was found a few times. This chain connects TRBV2 to TRBJ1-3; D is uncertain. The ends were cut back, 4 bases at V and 0 bases at J, with 10 bases in the middle. CDR1 and CDR2 (germline): SNHLY, FYNNEI. The CDR3 is 15 residues long. The DNA for the CDR3 is TGTGCCAGCAGTGTTTTAGGAGGCTCTGGAAACACCATATATTTT. Protein: CASSVLGGSGNTIYF.

The chain couples TRBV9 to TRBJ1-2, with TRBD1 matching 8 bases. V lost 3 bases and J lost 8; bases outside the gene matches: 12. CDR1 and CDR2 (germline): SGDLS, YYNGEE. The CDR3 runs 15 residues. CDR3 protein: CASSGQGWASIGYTF. Written as DNA, the CDR3 is TGTGCCAGCAGCGGACAGGGGTGGGCGTCGATCGGCTACACCTTC.